Listed here is a single TCR beta chain. This clonotype came up many times. This receptor's antigen is unknown. No much larger clonotype is one base removed from it; base qualities were not supplied. cDNA was synthesized by template-switch 5'RACE using a primer carrying a 10-nucleotide random unique molecular identifier by which each TCR transcript was tagged. Each sequencing run produced over 160 million TCR-beta sequences covering 15-18 subjects. The RNeasy kit was used for extraction of total RNA. The KAPA Real-time Library Amplification kit was used to amplify TCR-beta VDJ regions with primers for the TCR constant region and the 5'RACE anchor. Sample indexes and Illumina adaptors were added in a first PCR, and a second PCR then increased library yield. After Ampure bead purification, the TCR product of roughly 650 bp was size-selected on a 2% E-gel SizeSelection system. Before pooling, library quality was assessed on a Bioanalyzer, concentration was determined with Qubit, and library quantification was performed with the Kapa Library Quantification kit. Libraries were sequenced paired-end 2 x 150 bp on an Illumina HiSeq 2500. To increase sequence diversity, roughly 23-30% phiX was spiked into each library pool. Per the source publication's procedure: The UMI-based MiGEC pipeline processed quality-filtered reads and removed over 85% of raw TCR sequences during error correction. IMGT germline references were used for aligning VDJ genes, and each clonotype was defined as a unique CDR3 amino acid sequence together with its V-J genes. Clonal expansion, Shannon diversity and CDR3 relatedness were evaluated with VDJtools (CalcPairwiseDistances, ClusterSamples), while phylogenetic trees were built in CLCbio workbench. A clone was classed as expanded if it had 8 or more unique UMIs, a cutoff based on coefficient-of-variation modelling across technical triplicates. In TCRdb, the public reads were trimmed at Q25 with fastp and aligned with MiXCR, with productive beta chains retained. Here each entry gathers all rows of one CDR3 protein and keeps the most common genes and DNA. The authors' filters were not applied to this entry. This sample gives over 15,000 distinct CDR3 sequences in total; around 11% of them show up just once. The ten largest clones represent under 30% of the sample.

The data originate from a study of neurological immune-mediated disorders (dated by TCRdb to about 2019). Regarding the study in general: The study compared peripheral blood TCR-beta repertoires of HTLV-I-associated myelopathy (HAM/TSP) patients, multiple sclerosis patients and healthy controls using UMI-based sequencing. Longitudinal samples, technical triplicates and paired sorted CD4+ and CD8+ T-cell subsets, alongside PBMC samples, were included among the approximately 98 TCR-beta libraries. The cohort included approximately 68 subjects: some 14 with HAM/TSP, around 34 with multiple sclerosis, and approximately 20 healthy controls. What the research found in general, with its limitations: Expanded clones from different subjects shared no identical CDR3 amino acid sequences, which suggests that TCR-beta repertoires were private in all groups. The highest TCR clonal expansion was observed in HAM/TSP patients, whereas the lowest was observed in MS patients, even when compared with healthy controls.

Reading the germline V gene (reference sequence) gives CDR1 MNHEY and CDR2 SMNVEV. The junction shows trimming of 5 bases on V and 1 base on J, and the gene matches do not reach 6 bases of it. The CDR3 has 16 amino acids, counting the end cysteine and phenylalanine. Just CDR3 DNA is preserved here, 48 bases in frame from base 1. The healthy controls were volunteers from blood banks in Maryland, USA. TCR libraries for sorted subsets were made from some 1 million sorted CD4+ or CD8+ T cells. Peripheral blood was subjected to Ficoll-Hypaque density gradient centrifugation to isolate PBMCs, which were then cryopreserved in liquid nitrogen. Paired sorted CD4+ and CD8+ subsets came from healthy controls, HAM/TSP patients and MS patients.

The source is a woman aged 45-65 years in good health. Sequenced: CD8+ T cells from blood. Here the chain combines TRBV27 and TRBJ2-3, and TRBD2 matches 10 of the central bases. The DNA sequence reads TGTGCCAGCAGTCTACCGAGCGGGAGGGGCACAGATACGCAGTATTTT. This is translated as CASSLPSGRGTDTQYF.